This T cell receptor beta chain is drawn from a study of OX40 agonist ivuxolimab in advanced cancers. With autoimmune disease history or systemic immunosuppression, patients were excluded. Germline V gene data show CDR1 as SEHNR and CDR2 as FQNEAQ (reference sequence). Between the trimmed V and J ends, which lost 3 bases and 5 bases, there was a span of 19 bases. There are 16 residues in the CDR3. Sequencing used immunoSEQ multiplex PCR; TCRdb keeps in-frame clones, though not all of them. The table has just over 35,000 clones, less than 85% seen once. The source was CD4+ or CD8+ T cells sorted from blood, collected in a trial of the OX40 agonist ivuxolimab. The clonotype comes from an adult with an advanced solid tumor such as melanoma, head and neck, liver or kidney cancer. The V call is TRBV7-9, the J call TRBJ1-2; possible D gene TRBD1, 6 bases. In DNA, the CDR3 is TGTGCCAGCAGCTTTTCGACAGGAGCACTCCATTATGGCTACACCTTC. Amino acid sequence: CASSFSTGALHYGYTF. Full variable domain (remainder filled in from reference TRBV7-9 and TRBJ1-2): DTGVSQNPRHKITKRGQNVTFRCDPISEHNRLYWYRQTLGQGPEFLTYFQNEAQLEKSRLLSDRFSAERPKGSFSTLEIQRTEQGDSAMYLCASSFSTGALHYGYTFGSGTRLTVV.